These 11 T cell receptor beta chains share one sample of origin, sequenced in a study of T cells in Graves' hyperthyroidism and ophthalmopathy. The TCR beta CDR3 regions underwent amplification using RNA transcripts as the source. TCR CDR3 underwent first-round RT-PCR with the HTBI primer set. TCRdb recomputed calls from the multiplex PCR reads with MiXCR, one row per CDR3 protein. The sample consists of some 350,000 distinct CDR3 sequences, approximately 14% of them appearing once. The sequencing input was blood. These receptors all stem from a woman aged 55-70 years with Graves' ophthalmopathy.

This clonotype was picked up many times. The chain is built from TRBV28 and TRBJ2-3; 9 nucleotides align to TRBD2. The trim removed 2 bases at V and 0 bases at J, leaving 12 bases unmatched. This CDR3 has 19 amino acids. Germline V CDR1 and CDR2: MDHEN, SYDVKM. CDR3 DNA sequence: TGTGCCAGCAGTTTAGATCAGGTTCTAGCGGGGCCTAGCACAGATACGCAGTATTTT. Its translation is CASSLDQVLAGPSTDTQYF.

This clonotype was found many times. The gene calls are TRBV12-5 and TRBJ2-1, with 8 bases matching TRBD2. Unmatched junction bases numbered 10, after V lost 6 bases and J lost 3 bases. The CDR3 runs 16 residues. Germline V gene sequence: CDR1 LGHNT, CDR2 FRNRAP. CDR3 protein: CASGEEAGVGYNEQFF. The DNA for the CDR3 is TGTGCTAGTGGCGAGGAAGCGGGAGTAGGCTACAATGAGCAGTTCTTC.

Ten or more counts support this clonotype. CDR3 in DNA: TGTGCCAGCAGTTTACGTGGCGGGCGGGAGACCCAGTACTTC. This translates into CASSLRGGRETQYF. The V and J genes are TRBV28 and TRBJ2-5; weak D call: TRBD2 (5 bases). Germline V gene data show CDR1 as MDHEN and CDR2 as SYDVKM. Trimming stripped 2 bases from V and 5 bases from J, with 12 bases between. This CDR3 region has 14 residues.

The sample holds a few counts of this clonotype. This sequence joins TRBV6-1 and TRBJ2-1; 9 bases are shared with TRBD2. The CDR3 is made up of 16 amino acids. Looked up from germline, CDR1 is MNHNS and CDR2 is SASEGT. Germline trimming cut 10 bases from V and 1 base from J; bases unmatched to any gene: 11. DNA of the CDR3: TGTGCCACTCGGGCGGGAGGGCCTGTATCCTACAATGAGCAGTTCTTC. Translating it yields CATRAGGPVSYNEQFF.

This clonotype showed up many times. This chain connects TRBV11-2 to TRBJ1-6; a possible D gene is TRBD1 (5 bases). Trimming pared 0 bases from V and 3 bases from J, leaving 15 bases between. From germline, CDR1 is SGHAT and CDR2 FQNNGV. The CDR3 runs to 18 residues. This CDR3 reads CASSLDFWDVNYNSPLHF. DNA of the CDR3: TGTGCCAGCAGCTTAGATTTTTGGGACGTCAACTATAATTCACCCCTCCACTTT.

The rearrangement joins TRBV5-8 to TRBJ2-7; no clear D gene. This CDR3 has 14 residues. The V and J ends lost 2 bases and 1 base respectively, with 10 bases between them. In germline, CDR1 is SGHTS, CDR2 YDEGEE. The CDR3, as DNA: TGTGCCAGCAGCTTTGGCTACCAATCCTACGAGCAGTACTTC. As protein: CASSFGYQSYEQYF.

This clonotype was found many times. This chain joins TRBV20-1 and TRBJ2-7; D remains ambiguous. The CDR3 loop spans 12 amino acids. Germline V gene data show CDR1 as DFQATT and CDR2 as SNEGSKA (reference sequence). Trimming cost V 3 bases and J 3 bases, with 9 bases left between them. CDR3 sequence: CSASADDYEQYF. The CDR3 nucleotides read TGCAGTGCTAGTGCAGATGACTACGAGCAGTACTTC.

This clonotype appeared many times. V gene TRBV3-1 combines with J gene TRBJ1-1; D not certain. The germline V gene has CDR1 LGHDT and CDR2 YNNKEL (reference sequence). The germline V and J ends were trimmed by 1 base and 0 bases, with 6 bases remaining between them. The CDR3 is 14 amino acids. CDR3 bases: TGTGCCAGCAGCCAAGTACAGATGAACACTGAAGCTTTCTTT. Residues: CASSQVQMNTEAFF.

This clonotype occurred a few times. The chain couples TRBV7-9 to TRBJ2-1; 14 nucleotides line up with TRBD2. The CDR3 covers 16 residues. Trimming cost V 5 bases and J 8 bases; bases outside gene matches: 8. Germline V gene lookup returns CDR1 SEHNR and CDR2 FQNEAQ (reference sequence). The CDR3 sequence is CASSLPGLAGEHEQFF. In nucleotides, the CDR3 is TGTGCCAGCAGCCTTCCGGGACTAGCGGGAGAACATGAGCAGTTCTTC.

As to this clonotype: A read error may explain this, as a much larger clone is one base away. The CDR3 DNA reads TGTGCCGGCAGTTCAAGACACGATGAGCAGTTCTTC. Translated: CAGSSRHDEQFF. The V and J genes are TRBV28 and TRBJ2-1; no definite D call. The CDR3 loop spans 12 amino acids. Germline V gives CDR1 MDHEN, CDR2 SYDVKM.

In the case of this clonotype: A read error is possible here, since a much larger clone lies one base away. Here the CDR3 reads CASSLGPLGGQDEQYF. Here the CDR3 DNA reads TGTGCCAGCAGCTTAGGGCCCTTAGGGGGGCAGGACGAGCAGTACTTC. V is TRBV7-9 and J is TRBJ2-7, with D possibly called TRBD1 or TRBD2 (6 bases each). The V gene lost 1 base and the J gene lost 5 bases, with 18 bases spanning the gap. Germline V gives CDR1 SEHNR, CDR2 FQNEAQ (reference sequence). CDR3 length: 16 amino acids.